There are a few counts of the clone carrying this TCR beta chain. This CDR3 has 14 amino acids. V lost 7 bases and J lost 5; bases outside the gene matches: 9. Germline V gives CDR1 WNHNN, CDR2 SYGVQD (reference sequence). This entry is derived from a study of blood T cell repertoires in COVID-19. Looking at the study overall: From the United States, Italy and Spain came samples of acute and convalescent COVID-19.

Using immunoSEQ multiplex PCR, the repertoire was profiled, and TCRdb retains in-frame clones only, with some absent. The data show approximately 110,000 clones, about 85% seen once. What was sequenced was peripheral blood. The genes are TRBV10-1 and TRBJ2-7; 9 bases map to TRBD1. This TCR was sampled from a human donor in a cohort sampled during active COVID-19. Written as DNA, the CDR3 is TGCGCCAGCACCCCGGGGACAGGGCTTAACGAGCAGTACTTC. This translates into CASTPGTGLNEQYF.